This T cell receptor beta chain was retrieved from a study of OX40 agonist ivuxolimab in advanced cancers. Some background on the complete study: The costimulatory receptor OX40 (CD134) was targeted by ivuxolimab, a fully human IgG2 agonistic monoclonal antibody. Peripheral TCRbeta sequencing aimed to test whether ivuxolimab altered TCR sequence diversity and caused clonal T-cell expansion. In the dose-escalation cohort, roughly 80% of patients were male, and the mean age was approximately 60 years, with a range of 23 to 79. Among the roughly 52 dose-escalation patients, some 20 had hepatocellular carcinoma, some 15 melanoma, 9 renal cell carcinoma and 9 head and neck cancer. Patients were allowed to have had prior anti-PD-1, anti-PD-L1 or anti-CTLA-4 therapy, and roughly two fifths of the dose-escalation patients had been treated with checkpoint inhibitors. Intravenous ivuxolimab was administered to patients every 2 weeks at six dose levels: 0.01, 0.1, 0.3, 1.5, 3 and 10 mg/kg. Partial responses occurred in three dose-escalation patients, of whom one had hepatocellular carcinoma and two had cutaneous melanoma. The monotherapy dose-escalation portion (N = 52 patients) of the phase I ivuxolimab trial is reported in the paper. Here is what the overall study found, with its caveats: The antigen specificity of the clonally expanded peripheral T cells was not determined. At doses of 0.1 to 3.0 mg/kg, clonal expansion of both CD4+ and CD8+ blood T cells was observed from baseline to week 6. Low levels of normalized T-cell clonal expansion were also seen in some patients who did not respond. After ivuxolimab, expanded clones were on average more numerous among CD8+ T cells than among CD4+ T cells. Partial responders in the 0.1-3.0 mg/kg groups had among the lowest normalized peripheral clonal expansion, especially among CD8+ T cells.

On this clone itself: It has no known antigen specificity. No much larger clone is present one base from it, and per-base qualities are unavailable.

V and J lose 3 bases and 3 bases, and a span of 17 bases separates them. The CDR3 numbers 15 residues from cysteine through phenylalanine. Just the 45-base CDR3 DNA is kept, in frame starting at base 1. CDR1 is given as GTSNPN and CDR2 as SVGIG, both from the germline V gene (reference sequence). The trial excluded patients who had a history of autoimmune disease or who were on systemic immunosuppression. Peripheral blood for TCR sequencing was drawn from every dose cohort at baseline, at cycle 4 day 1 and at cycle 7 day 1. The samples were taken from a phase I, first-in-human, multicenter, open-label dose-escalation trial of ivuxolimab. Adults with locally advanced or metastatic head and neck squamous cell, hepatocellular, melanoma or renal cell carcinoma were enrolled in the trial. Before TCR sequencing, CD4+ T cells and CD8+ T cells were sorted from peripheral blood as separate populations. To sequence the TCRbeta CDR3 region, genomic DNA was isolated from the sorted cells. The immunoSEQ Assay was used for sequencing of TCRbeta CDR3 regions. TCRdb limited this immuneACCESS table to in-frame rearrangements with V and J called. A share of clones is missing; checked studies link under half to unresolved V genes, and the rest is unexplained. Within this sample are 100,000 to 130,000 clones, with more than 85% of them counted one time only. 1% to 1.5% of the sample goes to the ten largest clones.

The source was CD4+ or CD8+ T cells sorted from blood, collected in a trial of the OX40 agonist ivuxolimab. The TCR sequence derives from an adult with an advanced solid tumor such as melanoma, head and neck, liver or kidney cancer. This chain is built from TRBV30 and TRBJ1-2, and the D gene may be TRBD1, 5 bases matching. The encoded CDR3 is CAWSARSGTYYGYTF. DNA sequence: TGTGCCTGGAGCGCTAGGTCCGGGACCTACTATGGCTACACCTTC.